These 6 T cell receptor beta chains share one sample of origin, sequenced in a study of blood T cell repertoires in COVID-19. The method was immunoSEQ multiplex PCR; TCRdb's version includes in-frame clones alone and lacks a portion of them. The table includes fewer than 350,000 clones, 81% detected once. Specimen: peripheral blood. Receptors were obtained from a woman in her sixties with active or convalescent COVID-19.

CDR3 loop: CASSSGQPKLQETQYF. The CDR3 DNA is TGTGCCAGCAGTTCCGGACAGCCCAAGCTACAAGAGACCCAGTACTTC. The J gene is TRBJ2-5, the V gene TRBV27; possible D gene TRBD1, 6 bases. The CDR3 extends over 16 amino acids. Germline CDR1 reads MNHEY; CDR2 reads SMNVEV (reference sequence). The ends were cut back, 4 bases at V and 2 bases at J, with 17 bases in the middle.

The chain uses TRBV12-5 and TRBJ2-7, with D maybe TRBD1 (6 bases). Germline V gene data show CDR1 as LGHNT and CDR2 as FRNRAP. The V end was cut by 2 bases, the J end by 1 base, with 12 bases between. There are 15 residues in the CDR3. The DNA of the CDR3 is TGTGCTAGTGGTTTGCTCGACAGGCCTTCCTACGAGCAGTACTTC. It encodes CASGLLDRPSYEQYF. Full variable domain (missing parts from reference TRBV12-5 and TRBJ2-7): DARVTQTPRHKVTEMGQEVTMRCQPILGHNTVFWYRQTMMQGLELLAYFRNRAPLDDSGMPKDRFSAEMPDATLATLKIQPSEPRDSAVYFCASGLLDRPSYEQYFGPGTRLTVT.

This chain links TRBV27 with TRBJ1-4, with D possibly being TRBD1 (5 bases). Trimming pared 3 bases from V and 5 bases from J, leaving 16 bases between. This CDR3 contains 16 residues. Germline CDR1 reads MNHEY; CDR2 reads SMNVEV (reference sequence). CDR3 in DNA: TGTGCCAGCAGTTTTTGGCCGGGGGAGGGCAATGAAAAACTGTTTTTT. Its protein product is CASSFWPGEGNEKLFF.

V usage is TRBV7-2 and J usage is TRBJ2-3; maybe TRBD1 (5 bases). Trimming left V 2 bases short and J 2 bases short, with 11 bases between. This CDR3 contains 15 residues. Germline loops: CDR1 SGHTA, CDR2 FQGNSA. The CDR3 DNA sequence: TGTGCCAGCAGCTTACTAGGGGCCCTCACAGATACGCAGTATTTT. It translates to CASSLLGALTDTQYF.

The CDR3 DNA follows: TGTGCCAGCAGGGAGACAGGGGCCGAGAGCTACACCTTC. This gives the protein CASRETGAESYTF. The chain links TRBV28 to TRBJ1-2, with 8 bases that match TRBD1. With 6 bases clipped from V and 9 bases from J, the junction kept 9 bases outside the gene matches. Per germline, CDR1 MDHEN and CDR2 SYDVKM. CDR3 length: 13 residues.

V and J are TRBV19 and TRBJ1-4, with 7 bases aligning to TRBD1. CDR3 length: 16 amino acids. J lost 7 bases, V lost 4 bases, and 12 bases had no gene match. Germline-derived CDR1 and CDR2 are LNHDA and SQIVND (reference sequence). The CDR3 spells CASSTRSTGRSEKLFF. CDR3 DNA: TGTGCCAGTAGTACCCGATCGACAGGGAGGAGTGAAAAACTGTTTTTT.